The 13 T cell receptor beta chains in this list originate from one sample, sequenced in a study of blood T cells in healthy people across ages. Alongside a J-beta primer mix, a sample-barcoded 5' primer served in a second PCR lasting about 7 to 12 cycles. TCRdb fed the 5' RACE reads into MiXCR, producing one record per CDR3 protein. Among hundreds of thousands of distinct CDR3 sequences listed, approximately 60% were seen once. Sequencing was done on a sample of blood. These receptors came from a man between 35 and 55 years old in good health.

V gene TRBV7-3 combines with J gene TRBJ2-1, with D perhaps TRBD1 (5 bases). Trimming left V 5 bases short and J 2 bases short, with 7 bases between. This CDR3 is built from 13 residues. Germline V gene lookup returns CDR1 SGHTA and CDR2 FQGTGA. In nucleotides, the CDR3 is TGTGCCAGCAGCAAACAGGCCTACAATGAGCAGTTCTTC. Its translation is CASSKQAYNEQFF.

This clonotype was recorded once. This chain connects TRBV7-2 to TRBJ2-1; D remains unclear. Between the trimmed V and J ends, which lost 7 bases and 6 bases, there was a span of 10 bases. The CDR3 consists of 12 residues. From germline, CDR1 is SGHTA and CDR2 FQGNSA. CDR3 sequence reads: CASITGVNEQFF. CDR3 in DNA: TGTGCCAGCATCACTGGCGTCAATGAGCAGTTCTTC.

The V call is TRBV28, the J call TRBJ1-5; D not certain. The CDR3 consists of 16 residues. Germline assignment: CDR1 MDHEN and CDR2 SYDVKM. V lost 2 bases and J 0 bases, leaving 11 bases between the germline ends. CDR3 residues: CASSLRTDSSNQPQHF. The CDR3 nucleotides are TGTGCCAGCAGTTTACGGACGGACTCTAGCAATCAGCCCCAGCATTTT. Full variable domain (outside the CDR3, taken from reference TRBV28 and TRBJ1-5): DVKVTQSSRYLVKRTGEKVFLECVQDMDHENMFWYRQDPGLGLRLIYFSYDVKMKEKGDIPEGYSVSREKKERFSLILESASTNQTSMYLCASSLRTDSSNQPQHFGDGTRLSIL.

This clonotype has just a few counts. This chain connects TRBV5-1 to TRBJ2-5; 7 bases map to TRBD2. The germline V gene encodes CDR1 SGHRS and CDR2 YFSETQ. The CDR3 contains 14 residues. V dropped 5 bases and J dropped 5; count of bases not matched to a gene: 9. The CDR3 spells CASSFGLDVETQYF. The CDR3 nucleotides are TGCGCCAGCAGTTTCGGACTAGATGTGGAGACCCAGTACTTC.

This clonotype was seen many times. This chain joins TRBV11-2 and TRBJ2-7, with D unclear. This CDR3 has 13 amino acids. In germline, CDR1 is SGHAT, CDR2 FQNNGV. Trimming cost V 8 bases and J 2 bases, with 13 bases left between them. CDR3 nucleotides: TGTGCCAGCTCACTGGACCGAACCTACGAGCAGTACTTC. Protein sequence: CASSLDRTYEQYF.

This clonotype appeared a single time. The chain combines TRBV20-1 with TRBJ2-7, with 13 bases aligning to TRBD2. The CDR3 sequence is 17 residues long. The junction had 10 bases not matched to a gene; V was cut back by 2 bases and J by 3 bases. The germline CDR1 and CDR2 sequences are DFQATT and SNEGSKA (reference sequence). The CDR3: CSARHGLAGASLYEQYF. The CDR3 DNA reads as TGCAGTGCTAGACATGGACTAGCGGGGGCCTCCCTCTACGAGCAGTACTTC.

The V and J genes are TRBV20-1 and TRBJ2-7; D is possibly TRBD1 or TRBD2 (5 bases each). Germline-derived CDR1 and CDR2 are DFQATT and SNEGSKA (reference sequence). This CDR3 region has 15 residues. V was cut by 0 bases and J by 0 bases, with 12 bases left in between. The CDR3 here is CSARDGRDDSYEQYF. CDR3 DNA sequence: TGCAGTGCTAGAGATGGCAGGGACGACTCCTACGAGCAGTACTTC.

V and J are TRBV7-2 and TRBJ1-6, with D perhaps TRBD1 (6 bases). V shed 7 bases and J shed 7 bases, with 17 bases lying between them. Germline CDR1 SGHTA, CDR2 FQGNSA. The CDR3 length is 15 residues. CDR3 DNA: TGTGCCAGCACCCATAGGGGGGGGGAAAATTCACCCCTCCACTTT. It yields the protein CASTHRGGENSPLHF.

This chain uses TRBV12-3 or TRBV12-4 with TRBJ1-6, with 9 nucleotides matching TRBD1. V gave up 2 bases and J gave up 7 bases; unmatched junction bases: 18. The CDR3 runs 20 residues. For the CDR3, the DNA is TGTGCCAGCAGTTTAAGCCGACTTACAGGGGGCGCCGGGGCGAATTCACCCCTCCACTTT. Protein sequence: CASSLSRLTGGAGANSPLHF.

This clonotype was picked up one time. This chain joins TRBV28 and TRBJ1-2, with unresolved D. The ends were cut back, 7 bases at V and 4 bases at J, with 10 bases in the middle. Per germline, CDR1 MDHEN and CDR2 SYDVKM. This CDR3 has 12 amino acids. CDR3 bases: TGTGCCAGCACTGGGAAGAGCTATGGCTACACCTTC. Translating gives CASTGKSYGYTF.

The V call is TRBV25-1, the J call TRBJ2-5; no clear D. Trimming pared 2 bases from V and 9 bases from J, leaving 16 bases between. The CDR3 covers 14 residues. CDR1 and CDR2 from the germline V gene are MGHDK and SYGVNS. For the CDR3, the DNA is TGTGCCAGCAGTGAAAATTTCCCCATCCTAGCCCAGTACTTC. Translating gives CASSENFPILAQYF.

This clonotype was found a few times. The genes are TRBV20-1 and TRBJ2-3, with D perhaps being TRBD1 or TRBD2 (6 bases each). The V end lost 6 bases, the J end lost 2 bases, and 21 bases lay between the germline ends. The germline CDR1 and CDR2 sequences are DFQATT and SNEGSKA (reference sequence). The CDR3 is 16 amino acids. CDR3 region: CSADQLPGDSTDTQYF. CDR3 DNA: TGCAGTGCAGACCAACTCCCAGGGGACTCCACAGATACGCAGTATTTT.

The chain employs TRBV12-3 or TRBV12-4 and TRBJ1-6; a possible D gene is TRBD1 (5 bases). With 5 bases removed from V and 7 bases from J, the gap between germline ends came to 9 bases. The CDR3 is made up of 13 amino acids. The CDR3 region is CASSLTANSPLHF. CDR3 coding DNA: TGTGCCAGCAGTCTGACAGCAAATTCACCCCTCCACTTT.